This paragraph covers one T cell receptor beta chain sequence. Its antigen is not identified. Germline CDR1 reads KGHSH; CDR2 reads LQKENI. Trimming took off 3 bases at V and 3 bases at J, with 17 bases between the two ends. The CDR3 runs 16 residues. This record belongs to a study of regulatory T cells in long-lasting Graves disease. Study-wide points: The small sample size may have reduced accuracy. Persistent Graves' patients showed less TCR diversity than newly diagnosed patients showed. Preferential use of TRBV28, TRBJ1-2 and TRBJ2-5 was seen in persistent disease.

Time point given: persistent/refractory GD, antithyroid drugs over 5 years with positive TRAb. PBMC-derived RNA was used for the TCR library. Criteria from the American Thyroid Association guidelines were applied to diagnose Graves' disease. Building the TCR beta libraries relied on iRepertoire HTBI primers, and CDR3 regions underwent Arm-PCR. TCRdb re-called the multiplex PCR reads through MiXCR, storing one row per CDR3 protein. The sample lists fewer than 400,000 distinct CDR3 sequences, roughly 20% occurring once. The J gene is TRBJ1-1, the V gene TRBV18; the D gene is possibly TRBD1 (5 bases). The source material was peripheral blood mononuclear cells (PBMCs), sampled when the disease was refractory, from a patient treated with antithyroid drugs. The source is a female donor with Graves disease. The CDR3 region has the DNA TGTGCCAGCTCACCGCAAGGGGCTCGGGGTGACACTGAAGCTTTCTTT. Protein: CASSPQGARGDTEAFF.